This T cell receptor (beta chain) emerged from a study of PD-1 blockade in classical Hodgkin lymphoma. Every patient had relapsed following autologous stem cell transplantation, and cohorts differed in brentuximab vedotin exposure. Findings of the study overall: CD4+ TCR diversity climbed significantly by C4D1, unlike CD8+ TCR diversity. Complete responders started with a diversity level that resembled newly diagnosed patients at baseline.

Assay: immunoSEQ multiplex PCR; the TCRdb copy retains only in-frame clones and omits some. Here the sample spans about 30,000 clones, around 68% being singletons. There are a few counts of this clone. The target antigen is unknown. The CDR3 contains 14 residues. V was clipped by 6 bases and J by 6 bases; unmatched bases: 7. Germline CDR1 and CDR2: MNHEY and SMNVEV (reference sequence). The J gene is TRBJ2-3, the V gene TRBV27; 9 nucleotides line up with TRBD1. Sequences were derived from peripheral blood mononuclear cells (PBMCs), sampled before the second cycle of nivolumab. The receptor's source is a human donor with classical Hodgkin lymphoma. The CDR3 sequence: CASSQQGARDTQYF. CDR3 nucleotide sequence: TGTGCCAGCAGCCAACAGGGGGCTAGGGATACGCAGTATTTT.